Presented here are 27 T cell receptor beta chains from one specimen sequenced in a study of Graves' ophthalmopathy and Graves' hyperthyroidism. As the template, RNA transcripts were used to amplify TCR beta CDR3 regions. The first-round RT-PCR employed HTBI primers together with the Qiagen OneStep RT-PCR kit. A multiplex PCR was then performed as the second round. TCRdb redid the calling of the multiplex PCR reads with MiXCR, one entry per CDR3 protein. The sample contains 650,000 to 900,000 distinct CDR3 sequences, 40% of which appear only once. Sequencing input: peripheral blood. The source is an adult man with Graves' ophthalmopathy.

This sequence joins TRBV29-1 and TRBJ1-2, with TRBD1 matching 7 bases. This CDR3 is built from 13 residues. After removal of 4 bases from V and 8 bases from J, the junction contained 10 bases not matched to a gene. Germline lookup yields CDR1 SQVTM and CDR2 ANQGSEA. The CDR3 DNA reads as TGCAGCGTTGCCCGGGACAGAACGGGGGGCTACACCTTC. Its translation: CSVARDRTGGYTF.

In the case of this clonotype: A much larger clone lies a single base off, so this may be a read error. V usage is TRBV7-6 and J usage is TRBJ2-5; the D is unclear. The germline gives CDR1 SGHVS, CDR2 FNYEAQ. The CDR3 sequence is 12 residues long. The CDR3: CVSSNLQETQYF. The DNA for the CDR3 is TGTGTCAGCAGCAACCTTCAAGAGACCCAGTACTTC.

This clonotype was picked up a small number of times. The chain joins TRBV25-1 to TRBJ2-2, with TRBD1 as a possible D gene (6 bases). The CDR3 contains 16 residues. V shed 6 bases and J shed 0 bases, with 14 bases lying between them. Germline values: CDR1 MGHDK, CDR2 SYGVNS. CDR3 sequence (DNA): TGTGCCAGCAGGCCCGGGACACTTGCGAACACCGGGGAGCTGTTTTTT. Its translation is CASRPGTLANTGELFF.

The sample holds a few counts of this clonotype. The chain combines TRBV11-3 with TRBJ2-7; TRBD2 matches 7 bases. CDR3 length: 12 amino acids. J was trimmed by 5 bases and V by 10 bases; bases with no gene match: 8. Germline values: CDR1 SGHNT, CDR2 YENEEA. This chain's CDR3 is CATSGGSHEQYF. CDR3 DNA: TGTGCCACTTCGGGGGGATCCCACGAGCAGTACTTC.

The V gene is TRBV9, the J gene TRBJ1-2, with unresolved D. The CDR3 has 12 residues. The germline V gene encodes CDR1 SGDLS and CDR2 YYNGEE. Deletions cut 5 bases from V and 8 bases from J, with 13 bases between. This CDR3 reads CASSSSTGGYTF. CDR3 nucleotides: TGTGCCAGCAGTTCCTCGACTGGAGGCTACACCTTC.

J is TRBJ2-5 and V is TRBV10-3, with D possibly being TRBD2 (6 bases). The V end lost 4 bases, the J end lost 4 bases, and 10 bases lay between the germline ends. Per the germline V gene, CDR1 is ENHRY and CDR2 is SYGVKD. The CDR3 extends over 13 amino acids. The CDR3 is CAISALAGETQYF. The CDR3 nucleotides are TGTGCCATCAGTGCACTAGCTGGAGAGACCCAGTACTTC.

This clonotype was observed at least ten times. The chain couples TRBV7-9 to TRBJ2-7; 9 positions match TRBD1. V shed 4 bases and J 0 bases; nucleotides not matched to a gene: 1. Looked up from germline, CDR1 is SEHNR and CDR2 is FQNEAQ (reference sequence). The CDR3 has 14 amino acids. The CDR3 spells CASSWGQGSYEQYF. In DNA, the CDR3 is TGTGCCAGCAGCTGGGGACAGGGCTCCTACGAGCAGTACTTC.

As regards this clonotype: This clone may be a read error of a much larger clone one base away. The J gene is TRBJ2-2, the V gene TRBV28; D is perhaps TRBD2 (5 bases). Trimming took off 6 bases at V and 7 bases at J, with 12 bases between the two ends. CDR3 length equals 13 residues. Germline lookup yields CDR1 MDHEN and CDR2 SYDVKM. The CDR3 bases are TGTGCCAGCAGCCCGAGCGGTGGCGGGGAGCTGTTTTTT. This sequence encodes CASSPSGGGELFF.

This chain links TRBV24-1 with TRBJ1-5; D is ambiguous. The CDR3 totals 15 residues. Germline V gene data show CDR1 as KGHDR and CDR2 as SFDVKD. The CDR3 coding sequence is TGTACCAGCAGGCTTGCCCGGGCGAGCAATCAGCCCCAGCATTTT. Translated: CTSRLARASNQPQHF.

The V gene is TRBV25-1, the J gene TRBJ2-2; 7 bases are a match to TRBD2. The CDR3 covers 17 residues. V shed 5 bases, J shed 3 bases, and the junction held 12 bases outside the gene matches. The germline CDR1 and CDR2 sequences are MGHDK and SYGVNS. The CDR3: CASSPWTSSEYTGELFF. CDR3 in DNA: TGTGCCAGCAGTCCGTGGACTAGTTCGGAGTACACCGGGGAGCTGTTTTTT. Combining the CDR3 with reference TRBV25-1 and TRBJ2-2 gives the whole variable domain EADIYQTPRYLVIGTGKKITLECSQTMGHDKMYWYQQDPGMELHLIHYSYGVNSTEKGDLSSESTVSRIRTEHFPLTLESARPSHTSQYLCASSPWTSSEYTGELFFGEGSRLTVL.

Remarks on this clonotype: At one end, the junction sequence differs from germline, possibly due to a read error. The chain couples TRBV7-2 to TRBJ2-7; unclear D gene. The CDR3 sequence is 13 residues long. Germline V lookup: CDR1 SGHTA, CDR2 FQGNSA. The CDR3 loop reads CASSLGRSYKQYF. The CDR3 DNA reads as TGTGCCAGCAGCTTAGGGCGCTCCTACAAGCAGTACTTC.

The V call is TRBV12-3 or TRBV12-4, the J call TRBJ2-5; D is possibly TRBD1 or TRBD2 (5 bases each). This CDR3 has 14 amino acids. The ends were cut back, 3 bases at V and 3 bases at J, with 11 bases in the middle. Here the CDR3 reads CASSFGTAEETQYF. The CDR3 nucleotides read TGTGCCAGCAGTTTTGGGACGGCGGAAGAGACCCAGTACTTC.

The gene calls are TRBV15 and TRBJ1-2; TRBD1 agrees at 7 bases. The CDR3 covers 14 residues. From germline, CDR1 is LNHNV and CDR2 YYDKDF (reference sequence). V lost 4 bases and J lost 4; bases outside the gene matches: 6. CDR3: CATSMPGTAYGYTF. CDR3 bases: TGTGCCACCAGCATGCCGGGGACAGCCTATGGCTACACCTTC. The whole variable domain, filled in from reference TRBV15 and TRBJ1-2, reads DAMVIQNPRYQVTQFGKPVTLSCSQTLNHNVMYWYQQKSSQAPKLLFHYYDKDFNNEADTPDNFQSRRPNTSFCFLDIRSPGLGDTAMYLCATSMPGTAYGYTFGSGTRLTVV.

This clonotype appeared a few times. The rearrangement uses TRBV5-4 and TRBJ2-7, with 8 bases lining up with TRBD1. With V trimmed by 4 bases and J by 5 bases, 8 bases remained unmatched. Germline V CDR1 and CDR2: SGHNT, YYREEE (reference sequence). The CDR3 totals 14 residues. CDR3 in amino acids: CASSTRTGQNEQYF. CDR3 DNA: TGTGCCAGCAGCACACGGACAGGGCAAAACGAGCAGTACTTC.

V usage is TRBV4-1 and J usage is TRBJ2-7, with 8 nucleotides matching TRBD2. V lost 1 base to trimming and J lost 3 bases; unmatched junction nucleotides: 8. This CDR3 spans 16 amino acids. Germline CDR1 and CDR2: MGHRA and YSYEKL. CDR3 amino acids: CASSQGSPGGGYEQYF. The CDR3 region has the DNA TGCGCCAGCAGCCAAGGTTCCCCCGGGGGGGGCTACGAGCAGTACTTC.

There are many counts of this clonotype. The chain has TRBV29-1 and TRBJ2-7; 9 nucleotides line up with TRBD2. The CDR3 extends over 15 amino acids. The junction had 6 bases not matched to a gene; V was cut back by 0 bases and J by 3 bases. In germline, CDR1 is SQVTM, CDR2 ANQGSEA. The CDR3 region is CSVEDDATSGYEQYF. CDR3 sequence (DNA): TGCAGCGTTGAAGATGATGCGACTAGCGGCTACGAGCAGTACTTC.

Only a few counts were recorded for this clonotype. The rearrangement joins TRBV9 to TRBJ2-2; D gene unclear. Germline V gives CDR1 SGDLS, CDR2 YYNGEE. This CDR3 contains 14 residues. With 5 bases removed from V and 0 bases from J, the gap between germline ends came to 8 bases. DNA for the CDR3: TGTGCCAGCAGGGTGACACCGAACACCGGGGAGCTGTTTTTT. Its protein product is CASRVTPNTGELFF. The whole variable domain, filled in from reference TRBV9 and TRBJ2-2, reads DSGVTQTPKHLITATGQRVTLRCSPRSGDLSVYWYQQSLDQGLQFLIQYYNGEERAKGNILERFSAQQFPDLHSELNLSSLELGDSALYFCASRVTPNTGELFFGEGSRLTVL.

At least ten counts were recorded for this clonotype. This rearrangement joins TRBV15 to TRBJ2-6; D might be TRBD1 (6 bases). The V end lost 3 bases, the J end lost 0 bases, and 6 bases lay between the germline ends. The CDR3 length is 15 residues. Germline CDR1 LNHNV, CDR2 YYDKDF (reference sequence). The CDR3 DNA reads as TGTGCCACCAGCAGGGGGGCCTCTGGGGCCAACGTCCTGACTTTC. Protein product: CATSRGASGANVLTF.

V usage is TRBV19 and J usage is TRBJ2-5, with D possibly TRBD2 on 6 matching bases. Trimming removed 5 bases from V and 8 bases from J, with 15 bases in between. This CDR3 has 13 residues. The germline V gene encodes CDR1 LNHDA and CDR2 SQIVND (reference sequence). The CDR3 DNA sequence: TGTGCCAGTAGTCCGGGGGTATTAGGCACCCAGTACTTC. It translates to CASSPGVLGTQYF.

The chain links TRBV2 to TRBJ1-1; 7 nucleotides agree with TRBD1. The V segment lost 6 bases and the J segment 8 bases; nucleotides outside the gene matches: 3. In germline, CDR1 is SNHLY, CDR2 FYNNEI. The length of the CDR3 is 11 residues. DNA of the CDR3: TGTGCCAGCAGGGAGGACAGGGAAGCTTTCTTT. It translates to CASREDREAFF.

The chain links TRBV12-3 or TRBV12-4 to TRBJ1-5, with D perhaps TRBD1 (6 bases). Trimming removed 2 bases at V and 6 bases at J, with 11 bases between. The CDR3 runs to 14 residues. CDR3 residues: CASSLTSGAQPQHF. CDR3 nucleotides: TGTGCCAGCAGTTTAACCTCAGGGGCTCAGCCCCAGCATTTT.

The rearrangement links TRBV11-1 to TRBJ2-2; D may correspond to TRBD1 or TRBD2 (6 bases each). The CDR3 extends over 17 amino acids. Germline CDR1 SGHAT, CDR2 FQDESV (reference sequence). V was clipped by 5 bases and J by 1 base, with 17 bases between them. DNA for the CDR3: TGTGCCAGCAGCGTGGATCCGGGGGCGATGAACACCGGGGAGCTGTTTTTT. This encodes CASSVDPGAMNTGELFF.

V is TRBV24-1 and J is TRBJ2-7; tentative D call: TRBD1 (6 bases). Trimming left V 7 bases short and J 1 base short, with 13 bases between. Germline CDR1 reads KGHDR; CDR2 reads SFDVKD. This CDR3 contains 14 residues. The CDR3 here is CATSPRGNSYEQYF. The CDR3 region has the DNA TGTGCCACCAGCCCCAGGGGTAATTCCTACGAGCAGTACTTC.

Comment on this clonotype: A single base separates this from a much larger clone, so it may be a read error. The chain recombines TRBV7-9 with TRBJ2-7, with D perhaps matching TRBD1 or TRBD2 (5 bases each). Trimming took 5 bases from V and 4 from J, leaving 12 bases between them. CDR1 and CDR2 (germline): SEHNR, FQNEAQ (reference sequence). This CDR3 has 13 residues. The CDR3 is CASSLGAEYEQYF. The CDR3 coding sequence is TGTGCCAGCAGCCTCGGGGCGGAGTACGAGCAGTACTTC.

CDR3 nucleotide sequence: TGTGCCAGCAGCGGGTTCCCGGGACTTTCGTCCTACGAGCAGTACTTC. The encoded protein is CASSGFPGLSSYEQYF. V and J are TRBV7-9 and TRBJ2-7, with D possibly TRBD2 on 6 matching bases. The germline CDR1 and CDR2 sequences are SEHNR and FQNEAQ (reference sequence). This CDR3 has 16 amino acids. V was trimmed by 5 bases and J by 1 base, leaving 18 bases between them.

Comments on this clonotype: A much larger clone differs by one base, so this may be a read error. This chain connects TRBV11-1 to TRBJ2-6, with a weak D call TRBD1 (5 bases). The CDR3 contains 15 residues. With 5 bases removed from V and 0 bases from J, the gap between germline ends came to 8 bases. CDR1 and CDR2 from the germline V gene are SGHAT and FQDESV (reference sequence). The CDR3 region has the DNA TGTGCCAGCAGCCCAGGGCGCTCTGGGGCCAACGTCCTGACTTTC. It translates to CASSPGRSGANVLTF.

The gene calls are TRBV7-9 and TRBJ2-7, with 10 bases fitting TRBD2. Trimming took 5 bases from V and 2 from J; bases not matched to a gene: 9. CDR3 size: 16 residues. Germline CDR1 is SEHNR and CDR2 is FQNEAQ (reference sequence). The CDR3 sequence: CASSRNLAGDTYEQYF. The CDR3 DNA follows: TGTGCCAGCAGCCGGAACCTAGCGGGGGACACCTACGAGCAGTACTTC.